These T cell receptor beta chains were read from a single sample in a study of shared clonotypes between healthy human individuals. Assay used: immunoSEQ multiplex PCR; TCRdb lists only in-frame clones, some missing. The repertoire includes roughly 890,000 clones, about 92% of them detected once, and 24% sits in the top ten. What was sequenced was naive CD8+ T cells sorted from blood. Receptors were obtained from a man aged 25-40 years in good health. Both conserved end residues are part of each CDR3. Size values are once, few and many counts, or a class for expanded clones, and some rows have none.

size,V,CDR3
-,TRBV7-8,CASSLDLEQGLYEQYF
-,TRBV4-1,CASSVAEAGAKNIQYF
-,TRBV27,CASSLSSGAETSYGYTF
-,TRBV9,CASSVTGLAGADTQYF
-,TRBV29-1,CSVVGLAGNEQFF
-,TRBV7-9,CASSRTVGMNTEAFF
-,TRBV27,CASSPGHLSYGYTF
few,TRBV9,CASSGGTYEQYF
-,TRBV5-4,CPPVVRTEYYEQYF
-,TRBV5-4,CASSPSTSGRAVDTDTQYF
once,TRBV4-3,CASSTGLAGDLAGQFF
-,TRBV6-5,CASSYGQEAGNTEAFF
-,TRBV9,CASSADPLAGVTREQYF
-,TRBV7-9,CASSRESGLAVGELFF
once,TRBV5-8,CASSSHYNEQFF
-,TRBV13,CASSLGLQGGQYF
-,TRBV6-1,CASSEGLNTGELFF
-,TRBV15,CATSTDRASNTEAFF
-,TRBV10-2,CASSDAGGRLSGNTIYF
-,TRBV7-8,CASSLAPGLAGTGELFF
-,TRBV27,CASSFLGQDSGANVLTF
-,TRBV11-2,CASRITRRGADNTGELFF
once,TRBV6-5,CASSPRTGRSYEQYF
-,TRBV13,CASSSKGDEKLFF
few,TRBV29-1,CSVEDPQGTARNGYTF
-,TRBV4-2,CASSQEQANYGYTF
-,TRBV6-5,CASSYSLQAPSYEQYF
-,TRBV27,CASSLAGHYTEAFF
-,TRBV30,CAWGSSSYEQYF
few,TRBV11-2,CASSLVLNYGYTF
once,TRBV27,CARPTTGTGYNEQFF
-,TRBV28,CASSLLGTGGYEQYF
once,TRBV7-2,CASSLLRGFYEQYF
-,TRBV11-2,CASSLAQGANTEAFF
-,TRBV4-2,CASSQPGLFNEQFF
-,TRBV27,CASSLGLSHTDTQYF
-,TRBV7-9,CASSVRDRGFAWGEKLFF
once,TRBV28,CASSFPTGGANEKLFF
-,TRBV25-1,CASSGEGQIIYEQYF
-,TRBV7-9,CASSSSGSAYEQYF